This T cell receptor (beta chain) appears in the sequencing data of a study of T cell changes during pregnancy in multiple sclerosis. The CDR3 length is 18 residues. Clones were read by immunoSEQ multiplex PCR, and TCRdb kept only the in-frame ones, dropping some. The data hold 91,000 or so clones, with 85% to 95% observed a single time. The origin of this receptor is a female donor with multiple sclerosis, enrolled in a pregnancy study. The input for sequencing was peripheral blood, taken after pregnancy. The V call is TRBV21-1, the J call TRBJ1-5; TRBD1, the D gene given by the table, was not confirmed from the DNA. TRBV21-1 is given as a pseudogene. Written as DNA, the CDR3 is TGTGCCAGCAGCAAATCTAGACAGGGAAGATATAGCAATCAGCCCCAGCATTTT. Its protein product is CASSKSRQGRYSNQPQHF.